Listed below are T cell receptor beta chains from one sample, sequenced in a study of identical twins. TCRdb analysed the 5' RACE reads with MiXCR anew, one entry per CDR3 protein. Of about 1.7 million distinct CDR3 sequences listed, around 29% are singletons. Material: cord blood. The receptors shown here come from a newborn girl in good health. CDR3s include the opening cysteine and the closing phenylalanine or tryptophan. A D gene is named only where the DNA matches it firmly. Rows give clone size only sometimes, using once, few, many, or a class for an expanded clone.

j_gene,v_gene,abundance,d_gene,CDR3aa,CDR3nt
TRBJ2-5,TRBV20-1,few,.,CSARAPLLAPVETQYF,TGCAGTGCTAGAGCGCCTCTTTTAGCCCCTGTCGAGACCCAGTACTTC
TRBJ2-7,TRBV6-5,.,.,CATRRSSYEQYF,TGTGCCACCAGACGGAGCTCCTACGAGCAGTACTTC
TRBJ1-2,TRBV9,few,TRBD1,CASSAGTAFYTF,TGTGCCAGCAGCGCCGGGACAGCCTTCTACACCTTC
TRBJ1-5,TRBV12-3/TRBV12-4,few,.,CASSQGGMGNQPQHF,TGTGCCAGCAGTCAAGGGGGAATGGGCAATCAGCCCCAGCATTTT
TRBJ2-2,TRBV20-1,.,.,CSASPTRGNTGELFF,TGCAGTGCTAGCCCGACTAGAGGAAACACCGGGGAGCTGTTTTTT
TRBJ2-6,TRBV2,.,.,CASNDRILRSGANVLTF,TGTGCCAGCAACGACAGGATCCTTCGCTCTGGGGCCAACGTCCTGACTTTC
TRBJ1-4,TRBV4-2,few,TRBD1,CASSRDRGPATNEKLFF,TGTGCCAGCAGCCGGGACAGGGGACCGGCAACTAATGAAAAACTGTTTTTT
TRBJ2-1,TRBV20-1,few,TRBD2,CSLAGPYNEQFF,TGCAGCTTAGCGGGCCCCTACAATGAGCAGTTCTTC
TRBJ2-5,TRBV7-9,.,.,CASSLPVQETQYF,TGTGCCAGCAGCTTACCAGTCCAAGAGACCCAGTACTTC
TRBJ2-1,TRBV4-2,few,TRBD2,CASSQSPSGSYNEQFF,TGTGCCAGCAGCCAATCCCCTAGCGGGTCCTACAATGAGCAGTTCTTC
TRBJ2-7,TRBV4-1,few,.,CASSQIRSERYF,TGCGCCAGCAGCCAAATTCGCAGCGAGCGGTACTTC
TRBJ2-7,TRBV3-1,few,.,CASSQRASHEQYF,TGTGCCAGCAGCCAAAGGGCGAGCCACGAGCAGTACTTC
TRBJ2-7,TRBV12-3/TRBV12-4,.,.,CASTLDSHNEQYF,TGTGCCAGCACCCTAGACTCCCACAATGAGCAGTACTTC
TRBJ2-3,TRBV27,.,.,CASTPSGGADTQYF,TGTGCCAGCACCCCATCAGGTGGCGCAGATACGCAGTATTTT
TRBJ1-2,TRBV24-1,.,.,CATSDLTVSYGYTF,TGTGCCACCAGTGATTTAACCGTTTCCTATGGCTACACCTTC
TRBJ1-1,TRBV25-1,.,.,CASTGTWEDTEAFF,TGTGCCAGCACTGGTACCTGGGAGGACACTGAAGCTTTCTTT
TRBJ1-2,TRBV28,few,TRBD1,CASSLPRDRGYTF,TGTGCCAGCAGTTTGCCCAGGGACAGGGGCTACACCTTC
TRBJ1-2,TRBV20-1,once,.,CSAGGHGGYTF,TGCAGTGCTGGTGGCCATGGGGGCTACACCTTC
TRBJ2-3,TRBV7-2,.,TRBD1,CASLQGAGTDTQYF,TGTGCCAGCCTGCAGGGGGCTGGCACAGATACGCAGTATTTT
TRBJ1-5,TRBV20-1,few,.,CSAKRRDQPQHF,TGCAGTGCTAAGAGGAGAGATCAGCCCCAGCATTTT
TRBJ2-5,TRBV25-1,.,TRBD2,CASRPIGGGEQYF,TGTGCCAGCAGGCCCATTGGGGGGGGGGAGCAGTACTTC
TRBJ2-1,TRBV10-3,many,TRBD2,CAISPSSGGAYNEQFF,TGTGCCATCAGTCCCAGTAGCGGGGGGGCCTATAATGAGCAGTTCTTC
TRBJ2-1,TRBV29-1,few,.,CSARTPWANEQFF,TGCAGCGCCAGGACCCCTTGGGCCAATGAGCAGTTCTTC